This passage covers 27 T cell receptor beta chains from one sample sequenced in a study of blood T cell repertoires in COVID-19 (dated by TCRdb to 2018 to 2020). The library relied on the immunoSEQ multiplex PCR assay. TCRdb's version of the immuneACCESS table is confined to in-frame rearrangements and falls short of the full clone set. An unresolved V gene accounts for under half of the shortfall where checked; the remainder is of unknown origin. A total of approximately 480,000 clones appear in this sample, around 87% of them only once. The ten biggest clones cover under 0.85% of the sample. Sequencing input: PBMCs or T cells enriched from blood (not recorded which). The receptors were sampled from a woman aged 18-30 years who had recovered from COVID-19.

This rearrangement joins TRBV28 to TRBJ1-5; D is possibly TRBD1 (5 bases). Germline V gene sequence: CDR1 MDHEN, CDR2 SYDVKM. With 2 bases removed from V and 2 bases from J, the gap between germline ends came to 16 bases. The CDR3 covers 17 residues. Here the CDR3 DNA reads TGTGCCAGCAGTTTACCCGGGGGAGAGGTAGGCAATCAGCCCCAGCATTTT. Its translation: CASSLPGGEVGNQPQHF.

This clone was seen a few times. This CDR3 reads CASFKRWRAGGYTF. CDR3 sequence (DNA): TGTGCCAGCTTTAAGAGGTGGAGGGCGGGCGGCTACACCTTC. This rearrangement joins TRBV6-5 to TRBJ1-2; D is ambiguous. This CDR3 contains 14 residues. Germline CDR1 and CDR2: MNHEY and SVGAGI. V was cut by 8 bases and J by 8 bases, with 21 bases left in between.

This chain joins TRBV7-9 and TRBJ2-7, with D perhaps matching TRBD2 (6 bases). With 4 bases removed from V and 3 bases from J, the gap between germline ends came to 16 bases. From germline, CDR1 is SEHNR and CDR2 FQNEAQ (reference sequence). The CDR3 is 15 residues long. The CDR3 sequence is CASSSPAAGSYEQYF. DNA of the CDR3: TGTGCCAGCAGCTCCCCGGCGGCGGGAAGCTACGAGCAGTACTTC.

V and J are TRBV12-3 or TRBV12-4 and TRBJ1-1; no reliable D call. The CDR3 length is 12 residues. V was cut by 7 bases and J by 1 base, with 7 bases left in between. This CDR3 reads CASTTENTEAFF. CDR3 DNA: TGTGCCAGCACCACAGAGAACACTGAAGCTTTCTTT.

V and J are TRBV11-2 and TRBJ1-5; D unresolved. The germline V gene encodes CDR1 SGHAT and CDR2 FQNNGV. The CDR3 runs to 15 residues. The ends were cut back, 5 bases at V and 7 bases at J, with 18 bases in the middle. The CDR3 sequence: CASSLSDGEGQPQHF. The CDR3 DNA sequence: TGTGCCAGCAGCCTGTCGGACGGGGAGGGACAGCCCCAGCATTTT.

This clone was counted a few times. The chain employs TRBV30 and TRBJ2-7; D is unresolved. Trimming left V 1 base short and J 3 bases short, with 7 bases between. This CDR3 contains 12 residues. Germline V gene data show CDR1 as GTSNPN and CDR2 as SVGIG (reference sequence). DNA for the CDR3: TGTGCCTGGAGTGGTCCCAGCTACGAGCAGTACTTC. Translated, it gives CAWSGPSYEQYF. The full variable domain, completed using reference TRBV30 and TRBJ2-7, is SQTIHQWPATLVQPVGSPLSLECTVEGTSNPNLYWYRQAAGRGLQLLFYSVGIGQISSEVPQNLSASRPQDRQFILSSKKLLLSDSGFYLCAWSGPSYEQYFGPGTRLTVT.

The rearrangement uses TRBV4-1 and TRBJ1-6, with D possibly TRBD1 on 6 matching bases. Germline CDR1 is MGHRA and CDR2 is YSYEKL. The CDR3 has 13 amino acids. Trimming stripped 4 bases from V and 9 bases from J, with 10 bases between. CDR3 region: CASSPPQGSPLHF. CDR3 in DNA: TGCGCCAGCAGCCCACCACAGGGTTCACCCCTCCACTTT.

V is TRBV19 and J is TRBJ1-1, with a possible D match to TRBD1 (6 bases). V was pared by 11 bases and J by 4 bases, with 14 bases between. The germline V gene has CDR1 LNHDA and CDR2 SQIVND (reference sequence). CDR3 length: 12 residues. In DNA form, the CDR3 reads TGTGCCTCATCCAGGGGACCCACTGAAGCTTTCTTT. This sequence encodes CASSRGPTEAFF.

This clone was seen once. The chain links TRBV10-2 to TRBJ1-5; D remains ambiguous. CDR1 and CDR2 from the germline V gene are WSHSY and SAAADI. V was clipped by 3 bases and J by 0 bases, with 9 bases between them. The CDR3 runs to 15 residues. CDR3 loop: CASSDGGYSNQPQHF. CDR3 DNA: TGCGCCAGCAGTGATGGAGGGTATAGCAATCAGCCCCAGCATTTT.

DNA of the CDR3: TGTGCCAGCAGCCGACAGGATACGCAGTATTTT. Encoded protein: CASSRQDTQYF. V is TRBV7-8 and J is TRBJ2-3, with a tentative D call TRBD1 (5 bases). With 5 bases removed from V and 6 bases from J, the gap between germline ends came to 6 bases. This CDR3 contains 11 residues. CDR1 and CDR2 from the germline V gene are SGHVS and FQNEAQ.

CDR3: CASSLTGSGEKLFF. The CDR3, as DNA: TGTGCCAGCAGTCTAACAGGTTCGGGTGAAAAACTGTTTTTT. V usage is TRBV7-2 and J usage is TRBJ1-4; D perhaps matches TRBD1 (5 bases). V shed 6 bases and J shed 7 bases, with 15 bases lying between them. The CDR3 has 14 residues. Germline CDR1 and CDR2: SGHTA and FQGNSA.

This sequence joins TRBV11-2 and TRBJ2-3; 8 bases are a match to TRBD2. Germline CDR1 and CDR2: SGHAT and FQNNGV. This CDR3 has 17 residues. J was trimmed by 6 bases and V by 1 base; bases with no gene match: 12. The DNA of the CDR3 is TGTGCCAGCAGCTTAGTTTCAGGCGGGGGGCGCCCCGATACGCAGTATTTT. This gives the protein CASSLVSGGGRPDTQYF.

The CDR3: CASSGDGGTSSAFF. The CDR3 DNA reads TGTGCCAGCAGTGGAGACGGAGGGACGAGTTCGGCTTTCTTT. The V call is TRBV6-4, the J call TRBJ1-1; a weak D match, TRBD1 (5 bases). V was clipped by 4 bases and J by 11 bases, with 20 bases between them. The germline V gene has CDR1 MRHNA and CDR2 SNTAGT. This CDR3 spans 14 amino acids.

The chain is built from TRBV6-5 and TRBJ1-1, with no clear D. The CDR3 is 11 amino acids. The V end lost 2 bases, the J end lost 7 bases, and 5 bases lay between the germline ends. Per the germline V gene, CDR1 is MNHEY and CDR2 is SVGAGI. The CDR3: CASSYRSEAFF. As DNA, the CDR3 is TGTGCCAGCAGTTACAGGAGTGAAGCTTTCTTT.

V is TRBV4-1 and J is TRBJ1-2; D call uncertain. Trimming shortened V by 0 bases and J by 2 bases, and 10 bases separated the two germline ends. This CDR3 comprises 15 residues. Germline-derived CDR1 and CDR2 are MGHRA and YSYEKL. The CDR3 is CASSQDQRENYGYTF. CDR3 in DNA: TGCGCCAGCAGCCAAGATCAGAGGGAGAACTATGGCTACACCTTC.

The chain carries TRBV10-3 and TRBJ1-5, with a possible D match to TRBD1 (5 bases). CDR3 size: 16 residues. Germline CDR1 reads ENHRY; CDR2 reads SYGVKD. Trimming took 6 bases from V and 4 from J, leaving 19 bases between them. CDR3 loop: CAISPVAGGENQPQHF. Here the CDR3 DNA reads TGTGCCATCAGCCCTGTCGCGGGGGGTGAAAATCAGCCCCAGCATTTT.

The chain has TRBV18 and TRBJ1-1; D not resolved. V was shortened by 5 bases and J by 1 base, with 5 bases between the two germline ends. CDR1 and CDR2 from the germline V gene are KGHSH and LQKENI. The CDR3 loop spans 12 amino acids. CDR3 nucleotide sequence: TGTGCCAGCTCAGTAGCGAACACTGAAGCTTTCTTT. Translated: CASSVANTEAFF. Complete variable domain (other parts from reference TRBV18 and TRBJ1-1): NAGVMQNPRHLVRRRGQEARLRCSPMKGHSHVYWYRQLPEEGLKFMVYLQKENIIDESGMPKERFSAEFPKEGPSILRIQQVVRGDSAAYFCASSVANTEAFFGQGTRLTVV.

The count of this clone is one. J is TRBJ2-1 and V is TRBV5-4; perhaps TRBD2 as D (5 bases). This CDR3 contains 13 residues. Trimming shortened V by 2 bases and J by 6 bases, and 9 bases separated the two germline ends. In germline, CDR1 is SGHNT, CDR2 YYREEE (reference sequence). The CDR3 is CASSFQAGNEQFF. CDR3 sequence (DNA): TGTGCCAGCAGCTTCCAGGCGGGCAATGAGCAGTTCTTC.

The rearrangement joins TRBV25-1 to TRBJ1-2; D unclear. Germline V gene data show CDR1 as MGHDK and CDR2 as SYGVNS. V dropped 11 bases and J dropped 8 bases, with 6 bases sitting between them. The CDR3 loop spans 8 amino acids. The CDR3 nucleotides read TGTGCCCCCCGGGGCTACACCTTC. Amino acids: CAPRGYTF.

The V and J genes are TRBV19 and TRBJ1-4; weak D call: TRBD1 (6 bases). Trimming shortened V by 4 bases and J by 7 bases, and 16 bases separated the two germline ends. From germline, CDR1 is LNHDA and CDR2 SQIVND (reference sequence). CDR3 length: 15 amino acids. The chain's CDR3 is CASSTNRVTGEKLFF. DNA of the CDR3: TGTGCCAGTAGTACAAACAGGGTTACGGGTGAAAAACTGTTTTTT.

The V and J genes are TRBV11-2 and TRBJ1-2, with D perhaps matching TRBD1 (5 bases). This CDR3 is built from 15 residues. Trimming pared 5 bases from V and 1 base from J, leaving 14 bases between. From germline, CDR1 is SGHAT and CDR2 FQNNGV. CDR3 loop: CASSPTASYNYGYTF. In nucleotides, the CDR3 is TGTGCCAGCAGCCCGACAGCGTCCTATAACTATGGCTACACCTTC.

This rearrangement joins TRBV29-1 to TRBJ2-2, with 15 bases that match TRBD2. Trimming removed 5 bases from V and 7 bases from J; junction bases left unmatched: 8. Looked up from germline, CDR1 is SQVTM and CDR2 is ANQGSEA. The CDR3 is made up of 16 amino acids. CDR3 loop: CSVQPGTSGGHGELFF. The CDR3 DNA sequence: TGCAGCGTTCAACCTGGGACTAGCGGGGGGCACGGGGAGCTGTTTTTT.

The chain recombines TRBV19 with TRBJ1-1; 11 nucleotides match TRBD1. The V gene end was trimmed by 5 bases and the J gene end by 4 bases; junction bases not matched to a gene: 6. Per germline, CDR1 LNHDA and CDR2 SQIVND (reference sequence). The CDR3 consists of 15 residues. The CDR3 DNA sequence: TGTGCCAGTAGTGGCCCGGGACAGGGGGGCACTGAAGCTTTCTTT. Its protein is CASSGPGQGGTEAFF.

The rearrangement uses TRBV19 and TRBJ2-7; D perhaps matches TRBD1 (6 bases). V was trimmed by 2 bases and J by 2 bases, leaving 13 bases between them. The CDR3 covers 15 residues. Germline-derived CDR1 and CDR2 are LNHDA and SQIVND (reference sequence). CDR3 region: CASSIFAGVTYEQYF. CDR3 nucleotide sequence: TGTGCCAGTAGTATATTCGCAGGGGTGACCTACGAGCAGTACTTC.

The genes are TRBV5-1 and TRBJ1-5, with D possibly being TRBD1 (5 bases). In germline, CDR1 is SGHRS, CDR2 YFSETQ. The CDR3 covers 14 residues. Trimming removed 0 bases from V and 7 bases from J, with 11 bases in between. Here the CDR3 reads CASSLGISGQPQHF. CDR3 in DNA: TGCGCCAGCAGCTTGGGTATTTCAGGGCAGCCCCAGCATTTT.

V usage is TRBV18 and J usage is TRBJ2-5; maybe TRBD2 (6 bases). The CDR3 totals 15 residues. The V and J ends lost 4 bases and 2 bases respectively, with 14 bases between them. Germline V gene lookup returns CDR1 KGHSH and CDR2 LQKENI. The DNA of the CDR3 is TGTGCCAGCTCACGTAGCGGAGTTTTTCAAGAGACCCAGTACTTC. Its protein is CASSRSGVFQETQYF. The variable domain in full, completed from reference TRBV18 and TRBJ2-5, reads NAGVMQNPRHLVRRRGQEARLRCSPMKGHSHVYWYRQLPEEGLKFMVYLQKENIIDESGMPKERFSAEFPKEGPSILRIQQVVRGDSAAYFCASSRSGVFQETQYFGPGTRLLVL.

The chain joins TRBV18 to TRBJ1-2, with D possibly matching TRBD1 (5 bases). Germline lookup yields CDR1 KGHSH and CDR2 LQKENI. Trimming pared 1 base from V and 3 bases from J, leaving 18 bases between. The CDR3 has 17 amino acids. Here the CDR3 DNA reads TGTGCCAGCTCACCACAACAGGCGGCAGCTCCTTACTATGGCTACACCTTC. Encoded protein: CASSPQQAAAPYYGYTF.